These 19 T cell receptor beta chains were sequenced from one sample in a study of OX40 agonist ivuxolimab in advanced cancers. Library method: the immunoSEQ multiplex PCR assay. TCRdb retrieved this table from immuneACCESS and kept in-frame rearrangements only. Not all clones are present; in checked studies, unresolved V genes account for under half, and no reason is known for the remainder. In all, the sample holds tens of thousands of clones, and about 90% of those were seen once. 3.8% of the sample comes from the top ten. This sample comprised CD4+ or CD8+ T cells sorted from blood, obtained in a trial of the OX40 agonist ivuxolimab. These receptors all stem from an adult with an advanced solid tumor such as melanoma, head and neck, liver or kidney cancer.

This chain uses TRBV28 with TRBJ2-1; D is undetermined. V lost 1 base and J 4 bases, leaving 11 bases between the germline ends. The germline gives CDR1 MDHEN, CDR2 SYDVKM. This CDR3 contains 15 residues. This chain's CDR3 is CASSLSPPGYNEQFF. In nucleotides, the CDR3 is TGTGCCAGCAGTTTATCCCCCCCCGGGTACAATGAGCAGTTCTTC.

The V call is TRBV4-2, the J call TRBJ2-2; 10 bases are shared with TRBD2. The CDR3 length is 17 residues. V lost 3 bases to trimming and J lost 5 bases; unmatched junction nucleotides: 9. CDR1 and CDR2 from the germline V gene are LGHNA and YNFKEQ. The CDR3 DNA is TGTGCCAGCAGCCATAGAAGAGCGGGAGGGCCGACCGGGGAGCTGTTTTTT. This encodes CASSHRRAGGPTGELFF.

The chain recombines TRBV9 with TRBJ2-1; no firm D call. The ends were cut back, 0 bases at V and 0 bases at J, with 7 bases in the middle. The CDR3 is 15 residues long. Germline CDR1 and CDR2: SGDLS and YYNGEE. In DNA, the CDR3 is TGTGCCAGCAGCGTAGCCCCTAGCTCCTACAATGAGCAGTTCTTC. Its translation is CASSVAPSSYNEQFF.

This chain connects TRBV30 to TRBJ2-3, with 11 bases that match TRBD2. J lost 2 bases, V lost 4 bases, and 8 bases had no gene match. Germline V gene lookup returns CDR1 GTSNPN and CDR2 SVGIG (reference sequence). This CDR3 region has 16 residues. The DNA of the CDR3 is TGTGCCTGGAATCTGGGACTAGCGGTTATCACAGATACGCAGTATTTT. Protein sequence: CAWNLGLAVITDTQYF.

The chain combines TRBV9 with TRBJ2-1; D is perhaps TRBD2 (5 bases). This CDR3 has 13 residues. From germline, CDR1 is SGDLS and CDR2 YYNGEE. The V and J ends lost 4 bases and 10 bases respectively, with 15 bases between them. The CDR3 reads CASSPREYLEQFF. The DNA for the CDR3 is TGTGCCAGCAGCCCAAGGGAGTACCTAGAGCAGTTCTTC.

J is TRBJ2-1 and V is TRBV5-6, with 7 positions matching TRBD1. The CDR3 has 16 residues. V dropped 4 bases and J dropped 8; count of bases not matched to a gene: 15. Germline CDR1 is SGHDT and CDR2 is YYEEEE. The CDR3 nucleotides are TGTGCCAGCAGCCGTCTCAAAGACAGGGATAACGATGAGCAGTTCTTC. Translation: CASSRLKDRDNDEQFF. The whole variable domain, remainder taken from reference TRBV5-6 and TRBJ2-1, is DAGVTQSPTHLIKTRGQQVTLRCSPKSGHDTVSWYQQALGQGPQFIFQYYEEEERQRGNFPDRFSGHQFPNYSSELNVNALLLGDSALYLCASSRLKDRDNDEQFFGPGTRLTVL.

J is TRBJ1-2 and V is TRBV9; D may be TRBD1 (5 bases). V lost 4 bases, J lost 2 bases, and 15 bases lay in between. The CDR3 loop spans 15 amino acids. CDR1 is SGDLS and CDR2 is YYNGEE in the germline V gene. The CDR3 loop is CASSPSGIMNYGYTF. The CDR3 DNA reads as TGTGCCAGCAGCCCCTCAGGGATCATGAACTATGGCTACACCTTC.

The genes are TRBV10-3 and TRBJ2-4; 7 nucleotides line up with TRBD1. J lost 1 base, V lost 2 bases, and 5 bases had no gene match. CDR1 is ENHRY and CDR2 is SYGVKD in the germline V gene. The CDR3 has 16 amino acids. This CDR3 is CAISEVTGEAKNIQYF. CDR3 in DNA: TGTGCCATCAGTGAGGTTACAGGGGAGGCCAAAAACATTCAGTACTTC.

The J gene is TRBJ2-1, the V gene TRBV6-5; D gene uncertain. The germline CDR1 and CDR2 sequences are MNHEY and SVGAGI. The ends were cut back, 3 bases at V and 10 bases at J, with 13 bases in the middle. The CDR3 consists of 13 residues. The CDR3, as DNA: TGTGCCAGCAGTTATCGCATGGGTGGGGAGCAGTTCTTC. Residues: CASSYRMGGEQFF.

The genes are TRBV7-3 and TRBJ2-3, with 7 bases fitting TRBD2. Germline assignment: CDR1 SGHTA and CDR2 FQGTGA. The J segment lost 6 bases and the V segment lost 5 bases, leaving 11 bases of the junction unmatched. The CDR3 sequence is 15 residues long. This CDR3 is CASSPLAGEGDTQYF. CDR3 nucleotide sequence: TGTGCCAGCAGCCCCCTGGCGGGAGAGGGGGATACGCAGTATTTT.

The genes are TRBV28 and TRBJ1-5; D is uncertain. The CDR3 loop spans 13 amino acids. Germline values: CDR1 MDHEN, CDR2 SYDVKM. Deletions cut 6 bases from V and 4 bases from J, with 10 bases between. The CDR3 DNA reads TGTGCCAGCAGCCCCTCTATGAATCAGCCCCAGCATTTT. This codes for CASSPSMNQPQHF.

This chain connects TRBV4-2 to TRBJ2-7, with 9 bases lining up with TRBD2. V was clipped by 4 bases and J by 4 bases; unmatched bases: 11. Germline CDR1 LGHNA, CDR2 YNFKEQ. This CDR3 has 16 amino acids. As DNA, the CDR3 is TGTGCCAGCAGCCCCGTGGCGGGAGGGGATCCGTACGAGCAGTACTTC. Translated, it gives CASSPVAGGDPYEQYF.

In this sample, this clone turned up once. The chain uses TRBV7-2 and TRBJ2-5; 9 bases map to TRBD1. V lost 0 bases to trimming and J lost 3 bases; unmatched junction nucleotides: 2. CDR1 SGHTA and CDR2 FQGNSA come from the germline V gene. The CDR3 length is 15 residues. The CDR3 nucleotides read TGTGCCAGCAGCTTAGCCGGGACAGGGAAAGAGACCCAGTACTTC. This sequence encodes CASSLAGTGKETQYF.

The V gene is TRBV7-2, the J gene TRBJ1-3; 8 bases line up with TRBD1. Germline CDR1 SGHTA, CDR2 FQGNSA. The V and J ends lost 5 bases and 4 bases, in that order; junction bases with no gene match: 7. The CDR3 is made up of 15 amino acids. The CDR3 region has the DNA TGTGCCAGCAGCATACTGACAGGGGAAGGAAACACCATATATTTT. This sequence encodes CASSILTGEGNTIYF.

V is TRBV6-5 and J is TRBJ1-2; maybe TRBD1 (5 bases). Germline CDR1 and CDR2: MNHEY and SVGAGI. Trimming stripped 2 bases from V and 4 bases from J, with 11 bases between. The CDR3 is 14 residues long. The CDR3 sequence is CASSYNPGTYGYTF. The CDR3 nucleotides read TGTGCCAGCAGTTACAACCCAGGGACCTATGGCTACACCTTC.

The genes are TRBV4-3 and TRBJ2-3, with D uncertain. Germline CDR1 is LGHNA and CDR2 is YSLEER. The CDR3 has 17 amino acids. The V gene lost 0 bases and the J gene lost 1 base, with 14 bases spanning the gap. This CDR3 is CASSQDRFGYRTDTQYF. In DNA, the CDR3 is TGCGCCAGCAGCCAAGATCGATTTGGCTACCGCACAGATACGCAGTATTTT.

This chain connects TRBV19 to TRBJ2-1, with 8 bases fitting TRBD2. The CDR3 consists of 14 residues. Looked up from germline, CDR1 is LNHDA and CDR2 is SQIVND (reference sequence). After removal of 9 bases from V and 0 bases from J, the junction contained 4 bases not matched to a gene. The CDR3 spells CASQSGSSYNEQFF. The CDR3 bases are TGTGCCAGCCAGAGCGGGAGCTCCTACAATGAGCAGTTCTTC.

This chain connects TRBV27 to TRBJ2-1; TRBD2 matches 8 bases. This CDR3 is 15 amino acids long. Germline V gene data show CDR1 as MNHEY and CDR2 as SMNVEV (reference sequence). V trimming: 2 bases; J trimming: 4 bases; junction bases outside the gene matches: 4. CDR3 loop: CASSLTSGLYNEQFF. For the CDR3, the DNA is TGTGCCAGCAGTTTAACTAGCGGACTTTACAATGAGCAGTTCTTC.

The chain uses TRBV7-9 and TRBJ1-1; D gene uncertain. Trimming removed 8 bases from V and 1 base from J, with 11 bases in between. Germline CDR1 and CDR2: SEHNR and FQNEAQ (reference sequence). The CDR3 loop spans 13 amino acids. The CDR3 sequence is CASATGENTEAFF. CDR3 nucleotides: TGTGCCAGCGCGACGGGAGAGAACACTGAAGCTTTCTTT. The complete variable domain, with remaining parts taken from reference TRBV7-9 and TRBJ1-1, reads DTGVSQNPRHKITKRGQNVTFRCDPISEHNRLYWYRQTLGQGPEFLTYFQNEAQLEKSRLLSDRFSAERPKGSFSTLEIQRTEQGDSAMYLCASATGENTEAFFGQGTRLTVV.